One and the same sample provided the 16 T cell receptor beta chains below, sequenced in a study of sequential checkpoint blockade in melanoma. Here immunoSEQ multiplex PCR was the method, and the copy in TCRdb shows in-frame clones only, minus some. This repertoire shows around 18,000 clones, about two thirds found once; its top ten account for 15% to 20%. Sample treatment: randomized to nivolumab then ipilimumab (arm A) or the reverse (arm B). Here the sequenced sample was CD8+ T cells sorted from blood (inferred from file names), taken from a patient given nivolumab and ipilimumab in sequence. The source is a human donor with melanoma.

Written as DNA, the CDR3 is TGTGCCAGCAGCCCGGCCGGGAGCTACGAGCAGTACTTC. The encoded protein is CASSPAGSYEQYF. V gene TRBV4-2 combines with J gene TRBJ2-7, with TRBD2 as a possible D gene (6 bases). Per germline, CDR1 LGHNA and CDR2 YNFKEQ. V was cut by 4 bases and J by 3 bases, with 10 bases left in between. This CDR3 is built from 13 residues.

This chain joins TRBV5-6 and TRBJ1-2; D unclear. The V and J ends lost 3 bases and 0 bases respectively, with 9 bases between them. Germline CDR1 reads SGHDT; CDR2 reads YYEEEE. The length of the CDR3 is 14 residues. As DNA, the CDR3 is TGTGCCAGCAGCTCGAGCGCCGCTAACTATGGCTACACCTTC. Amino acid sequence: CASSSSAANYGYTF.

The rearrangement uses TRBV16 and TRBJ2-1; tentative D call: TRBD2 (6 bases). CDR1 and CDR2 (germline): KGHSY, FQNENV. V was pared by 0 bases and J by 8 bases, with 11 bases between. This CDR3 spans 14 amino acids. This chain's CDR3 is CASSQSRGRYEQFF. CDR3 in DNA: TGTGCCAGCAGCCAATCGCGGGGTCGGTATGAGCAGTTCTTC.

The J gene is TRBJ1-1, the V gene TRBV28, with 9 bases aligning to TRBD1. Germline assignment: CDR1 MDHEN and CDR2 SYDVKM. This CDR3 contains 14 residues. With 3 bases clipped from V and 6 bases from J, the junction kept 5 bases outside the gene matches. The CDR3 DNA follows: TGTGCCAGCAGTTTCGACAGGGGGTTGTCTGAAGCTTTCTTT. Encoded protein: CASSFDRGLSEAFF.

The chain employs TRBV28 and TRBJ2-5, with TRBD2 matching over 16 bases. This CDR3 has 18 amino acids. Germline trimming cut 3 bases from V and 2 bases from J; bases unmatched to any gene: 6. The germline V gene has CDR1 MDHEN and CDR2 SYDVKM. This chain's CDR3 is CASSFISGLAGGQETQYF. The CDR3 DNA reads as TGTGCCAGCAGTTTCATATCGGGACTAGCGGGAGGGCAAGAGACCCAGTACTTC.

This clone has more than one count but fewer than ten. This chain links TRBV5-5 with TRBJ1-2; tentative D call: TRBD1 (6 bases). CDR1 and CDR2 (germline): SGHKS, YYEKEE (reference sequence). Trimming stripped 3 bases from V and 3 bases from J, with 12 bases between. The CDR3 covers 14 residues. In nucleotides, the CDR3 is TGTGCCAGCAGCTCTCAGTACAGGGACTATGGCTACACCTTC. Amino acids: CASSSQYRDYGYTF.

The V call is TRBV5-1, the J call TRBJ2-7; 12 positions agree with TRBD1. V lost 5 bases, J lost 4 bases, and 7 bases stayed unmatched. This CDR3 spans 15 amino acids. The germline V gene has CDR1 SGHRS and CDR2 YFSETQ. For the CDR3, the DNA is TGCGCCAGCAGGATGGGGGGACAGGGGGCATACGAGCAGTACTTC. Protein product: CASRMGGQGAYEQYF.

This chain joins TRBV2 and TRBJ1-1; D is unclear. Deletions cut 4 bases from V and 0 bases from J, with 9 bases between. The CDR3 runs 14 residues. The germline V gene has CDR1 SNHLY and CDR2 FYNNEI. CDR3 in DNA: TGTGCCAGCAGTGTTGACACTCTGAACACTGAAGCTTTCTTT. Its translation is CASSVDTLNTEAFF.

The genes are TRBV2 and TRBJ2-1; 8 bases agree with TRBD1. CDR3 size: 15 residues. Germline loops: CDR1 SNHLY, CDR2 FYNNEI. Losses at the gene ends were 6 bases for V and 0 bases for J; bases not matched to a gene: 4. Here the CDR3 DNA reads TGTGCCAGCAGCGAGACAGGGGCCTCCTACAATGAGCAGTTCTTC. It codes for CASSETGASYNEQFF.

This chain uses TRBV27 with TRBJ2-3, with D tentatively TRBD1 (6 bases). With 9 bases removed from V and 3 bases from J, the gap between germline ends came to 13 bases. Germline V gene lookup returns CDR1 MNHEY and CDR2 SMNVEV (reference sequence). The CDR3 is made up of 13 amino acids. The CDR3 sequence: CASGTLGTDTQYF. CDR3 DNA sequence: TGTGCCAGTGGGACATTAGGGACAGATACGCAGTATTTT.

This chain's CDR3 is CASSLYSGSYEQYF. DNA of the CDR3: TGTGCCAGCAGCTTATATAGCGGCTCCTACGAGCAGTACTTC. The chain is built from TRBV11-2 and TRBJ2-7; possibly TRBD2 for D (6 bases). The ends were cut back, 2 bases at V and 0 bases at J, with 8 bases in the middle. CDR1 and CDR2 from the germline V gene are SGHAT and FQNNGV. CDR3 length: 14 amino acids.

The genes are TRBV5-1 and TRBJ1-2, with D perhaps TRBD1 (5 bases). The CDR3 extends over 19 amino acids. Germline CDR1 is SGHRS and CDR2 is YFSETQ. Trimming took off 5 bases at V and 0 bases at J, with 26 bases between the two ends. This CDR3 is CASSWSDSGTAESNYGYTF. The CDR3 bases are TGCGCCAGCAGTTGGAGCGATTCCGGGACTGCCGAATCTAACTATGGCTACACCTTC. Looking up the rest from reference TRBV5-1 and TRBJ1-2 gives the full variable domain: KAGVTQTPRYLIKTRGQQVTLSCSPISGHRSVSWYQQTPGQGLQFLFEYFSETQRNKGNFPGRFSGRQFSNSRSEMNVSTLELGDSALYLCASSWSDSGTAESNYGYTFGSGTRLTVV.

The chain uses TRBV5-4 and TRBJ2-5; 9 nucleotides align to TRBD1. The end of the DNA aligns better with TRBJ2-7, so the J call may be wrong. This CDR3 contains 16 residues. The germline V gene has CDR1 SGHNT and CDR2 YYREEE (reference sequence). The CDR3 region is CASSLALGQGGYEQYF. The DNA for the CDR3 is TGTGCCAGCAGCTTGGCATTGGGACAGGGAGGGTACGAGCAGTACTTC.

J is TRBJ2-5 and V is TRBV25-1; possible D gene TRBD1, 5 bases. The CDR3 runs to 17 residues. Between the trimmed V and J ends, which lost 0 bases and 2 bases, there was a span of 16 bases. Germline V gene sequence: CDR1 MGHDK, CDR2 SYGVNS. The CDR3 nucleotides read TGTGCCAGCAGTGAATATAGACAGCAGCACGCTCAAGAGACCCAGTACTTC. Protein product: CASSEYRQQHAQETQYF.

CDR3 nucleotide sequence: TGTGCCAGTGCGGACAGGAGCTCCTACGAGCAGTACTTC. Translating gives CASADRSSYEQYF. V is TRBV7-9 and J is TRBJ2-7; TRBD1 aligns across 7 bases. The V and J ends lost 9 bases and 0 bases, in that order; junction bases with no gene match: 5. CDR1 is SEHNR, CDR2 FQNEAQ, per germline (reference sequence). The CDR3 has 13 amino acids.

This chain connects TRBV19 to TRBJ2-7; 10 bases line up with TRBD1. The V segment lost 2 bases and the J segment 4 bases; nucleotides outside the gene matches: 8. This CDR3 comprises 16 residues. From germline, CDR1 is LNHDA and CDR2 SQIVND (reference sequence). CDR3 region: CASSIMGTGEPYEQYF. CDR3 nucleotide sequence: TGTGCCAGTAGTATAATGGGGACAGGGGAACCGTACGAGCAGTACTTC.